The rows below give T cell receptor beta chains drawn from one sample of a study of blood T cell repertoires in COVID-19. Some clones are missing from TCRdb's copy, which holds only in-frame ones; the method was immunoSEQ multiplex PCR. Here the sample spans some 50,000 clones, just over 90% being singletons. The sample was peripheral blood. These receptors were collected from a man in his forties with acute or convalescent COVID-19. Both conserved end residues are part of each CDR3. D genes are given only for firm matches. Only part of the rows carry a size: once, few, many, or a class if the clone is expanded.

once TRBJ2-5 TRBV7-9 TRBD1 TGTGCCAGCAGCTTAGTGACAGGGGGGGAGACCCAGTACTTC CASSLVTGGETQYF
NA TRBJ2-1 TRBV5-5 TRBD2 TGTGCCAGCAGCTACACTTCGGGACTAGCCAACAATGAGCAGTTCTTC CASSYTSGLANNEQFF
NA TRBJ2-7 TRBV6-2/TRBV6-3 NA TGTGCCAGCAGATACCGGGACTCGACGTACGAGCAGTACTTC CASRYRDSTYEQYF
NA TRBJ1-4 TRBV27 NA TGTGCCAGCAGTCGCCGGGGTAATGAAAAACTGTTTTTT CASSRRGNEKLFF
NA TRBJ2-1 TRBV4-2 TRBD2 TGTGCCAGCAGCCAGCTAGCGGGAGGACTACACAATGAGCAGTTCTTC CASSQLAGGLHNEQFF
NA TRBJ1-1 TRBV18 NA TGTGCCAGCTCACCGGTGACAGGGAACACTGAAGCTTTCTTT CASSPVTGNTEAFF
NA TRBJ2-1 TRBV7-9 TRBD2 TGTGCCAGCAGCTCCGGAGTACTAGCGGGAGTAGATGAGCAGTTCTTC CASSSGVLAGVDEQFF
NA TRBJ2-7 TRBV30 NA TGTGCCTGGAGACCCGGACAGCCCTACGAGCAGTACTTC CAWRPGQPYEQYF
NA TRBJ1-1 TRBV30 TRBD1 TGTGCCTGGATCAAGCGGGGACAGGTGATAAACACTGAAGCTTTCTTT CAWIKRGQVINTEAFF
NA TRBJ1-1 TRBV4-3 NA TGCGCCAGCAGCCAAGCCCAGACAGTGAACACTGAAGCTTTCTTT CASSQAQTVNTEAFF
NA TRBJ2-7 TRBV7-8 TRBD2 TGTGCCAGCAGCTTGATGGTAACTAGCGGTTCCTACGAGCAGTACTTC CASSLMVTSGSYEQYF
NA TRBJ2-5 TRBV5-1 TRBD2 TGCGCCAGCAGCTCGACTAGCGGGAGGGAAGAGACCCAGTACTTC CASSSTSGREETQYF
NA TRBJ2-5 TRBV6-5 TRBD2 TGTGCCAGCAGTTTTACCGGACTAGCGGGAGGTGACCAGTACTTC CASSFTGLAGGDQYF
NA TRBJ2-1 TRBV5-1 NA TGCGCCAGCAGCTTCCACCAGGCGTACAATGAGCAGTTCTTC CASSFHQAYNEQFF
NA TRBJ2-7 TRBV2 NA TGTGCCAGCAGCTGGGGGCGGACTCTAGCTCTCTCCTACGAGCAGTACTTC CASSWGRTLALSYEQYF
NA TRBJ2-2 TRBV27 NA TGTGCCAGCAGTCCCCGACAGGCCACCGGGGAGCTGTTTTTT CASSPRQATGELFF
NA TRBJ1-1 TRBV6-5 TRBD1 TGTGCCAGCAAGAACAGGGGAGGTGGGAACACTGAAGCTTTCTTT CASKNRGGGNTEAFF
NA TRBJ2-7 TRBV15 TRBD2 TGTGCCACCAGCACCTCGGGGGGCTCCTACGAGCAGTACTTC CATSTSGGSYEQYF
once TRBJ1-1 TRBV10-3 NA TGTGCCATCAGGAGTGCGGGACCAGAAGCTTTCTTT CAIRSAGPEAFF
NA TRBJ1-5 TRBV5-1 NA TGCGCCAGCAGCTTTGTTCCAGGAGAGGGTCAGCCCCAGCATTTT CASSFVPGEGQPQHF
NA TRBJ2-3 TRBV7-8 NA TGTGCCAGCACCCCCGCAGGGCTACAACTTAGCACAGATACGCAGTATTTT CASTPAGLQLSTDTQYF
NA TRBJ1-5 TRBV4-1 TRBD1 TGCGCCAGCAGCCTAGGGGACAGCCTTTATAGCAATCAGCCCCAGCATTTT CASSLGDSLYSNQPQHF
NA TRBJ1-2 TRBV7-9 TRBD1 TGTGCCAGCAGCTTAGCGTTGACAGGGGTGGGCGATGGCTACACCTTC CASSLALTGVGDGYTF
NA TRBJ2-1 TRBV5-5 NA TGTGCCAGCAGCCCAAGACTCTACAATGAGCAGTTCTTC CASSPRLYNEQFF
NA TRBJ2-1 TRBV24-1 TRBD1 TGTGCCACCAGTGACTCCGACAGGGGCCTTTACAATGAGCAGTTCTTC CATSDSDRGLYNEQFF